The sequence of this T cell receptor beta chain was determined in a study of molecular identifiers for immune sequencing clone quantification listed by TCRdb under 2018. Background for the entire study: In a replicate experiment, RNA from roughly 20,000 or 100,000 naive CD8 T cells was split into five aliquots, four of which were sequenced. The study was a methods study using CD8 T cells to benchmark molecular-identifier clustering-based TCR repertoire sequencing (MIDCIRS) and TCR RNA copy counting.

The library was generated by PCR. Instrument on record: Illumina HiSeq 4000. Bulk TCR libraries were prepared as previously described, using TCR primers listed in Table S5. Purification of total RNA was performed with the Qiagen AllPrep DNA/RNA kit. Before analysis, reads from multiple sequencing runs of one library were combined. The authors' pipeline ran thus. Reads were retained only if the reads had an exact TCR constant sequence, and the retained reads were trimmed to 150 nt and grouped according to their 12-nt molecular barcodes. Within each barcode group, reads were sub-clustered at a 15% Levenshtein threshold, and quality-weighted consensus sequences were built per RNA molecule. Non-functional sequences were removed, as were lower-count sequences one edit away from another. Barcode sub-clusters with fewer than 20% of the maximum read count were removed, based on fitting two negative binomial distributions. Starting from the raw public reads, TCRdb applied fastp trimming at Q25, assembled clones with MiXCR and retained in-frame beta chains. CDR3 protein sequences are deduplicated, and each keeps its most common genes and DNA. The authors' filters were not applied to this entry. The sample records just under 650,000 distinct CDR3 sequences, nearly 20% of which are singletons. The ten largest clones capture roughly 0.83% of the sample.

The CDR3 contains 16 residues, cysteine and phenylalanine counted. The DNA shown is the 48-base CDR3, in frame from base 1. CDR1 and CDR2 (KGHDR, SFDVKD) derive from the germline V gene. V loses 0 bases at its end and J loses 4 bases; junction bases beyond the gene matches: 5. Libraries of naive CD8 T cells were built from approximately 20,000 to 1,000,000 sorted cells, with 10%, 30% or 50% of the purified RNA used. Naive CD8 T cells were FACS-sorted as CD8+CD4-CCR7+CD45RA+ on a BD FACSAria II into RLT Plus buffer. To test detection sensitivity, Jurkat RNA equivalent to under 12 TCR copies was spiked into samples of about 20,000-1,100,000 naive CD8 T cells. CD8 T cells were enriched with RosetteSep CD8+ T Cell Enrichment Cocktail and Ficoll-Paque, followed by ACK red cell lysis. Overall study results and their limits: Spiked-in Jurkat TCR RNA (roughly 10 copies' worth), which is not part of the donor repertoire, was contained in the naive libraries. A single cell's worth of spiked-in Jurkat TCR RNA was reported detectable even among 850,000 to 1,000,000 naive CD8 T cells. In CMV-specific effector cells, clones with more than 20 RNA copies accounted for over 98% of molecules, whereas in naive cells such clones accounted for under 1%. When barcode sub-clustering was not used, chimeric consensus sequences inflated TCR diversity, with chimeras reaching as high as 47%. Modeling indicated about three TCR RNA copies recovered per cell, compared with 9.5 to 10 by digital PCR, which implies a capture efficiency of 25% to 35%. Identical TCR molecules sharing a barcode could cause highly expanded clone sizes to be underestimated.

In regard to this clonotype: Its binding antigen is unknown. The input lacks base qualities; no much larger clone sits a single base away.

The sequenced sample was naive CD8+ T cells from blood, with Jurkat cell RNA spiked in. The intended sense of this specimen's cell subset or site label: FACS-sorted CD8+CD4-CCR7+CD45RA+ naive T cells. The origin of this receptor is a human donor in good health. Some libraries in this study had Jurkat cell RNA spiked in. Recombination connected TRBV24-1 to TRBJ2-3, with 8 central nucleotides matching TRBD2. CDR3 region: CATSDLSGRDPDTQYF. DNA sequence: TGTGCCACCAGTGATTTGAGCGGGAGAGATCCAGATACGCAGTATTTT.